The 19 T cell receptor beta chains listed next were all sequenced from one sample in a study of blood T cells in healthy people across ages. For the second PCR, which ran for about 7 to 11 cycles, a sample-barcoded 5' primer and a J-beta primer mix were used. TCRdb independently ran MiXCR on the 5' RACE reads; one entry per CDR3 protein. The sample has 1.6 million or so distinct CDR3 sequences; almost 35% are singletons. Sequencing was carried out using blood. All receptors come from a woman aged 30 to 39 in good health.

Comment on this clonotype: Compared with germline, one end of the junction differs, possibly owing to a read error. V usage is TRBV10-1 and J usage is TRBJ1-5, with a possible D match to TRBD1 (6 bases). Germline V CDR1 and CDR2: WNHNN, SYGVQD (reference sequence). The CDR3 loop spans 14 amino acids. This chain's CDR3 is CAGSEPFPGQPGHF. The CDR3 nucleotides are TGCGCCGGCAGTGAGCCCTTCCCCGGACAGCCCGGGCATTTT.

This clonotype was found a few times. The rearrangement uses TRBV5-1 and TRBJ2-2, with 7 bases matching TRBD2. The CDR3 spans 17 residues. CDR1 and CDR2 from the germline V gene are SGHRS and YFSETQ. Losses at the gene ends were 0 bases for V and 1 base for J; bases not matched to a gene: 6. The CDR3 loop reads CASSLAESSGNTGELFF. Written as DNA, the CDR3 is TGCGCCAGCAGCTTGGCCGAATCTAGCGGGAACACCGGGGAGCTGTTTTTT.

J is TRBJ1-2 and V is TRBV12-3 or TRBV12-4, with unresolved D. Trimming left V 6 bases short and J 4 bases short, with 15 bases between. CDR3 length equals 14 residues. Written as DNA, the CDR3 is TGTGCCAGCAGCCCCTATGGAGGCACCTATGGCTACACCTTC. Translating it yields CASSPYGGTYGYTF.

This clonotype was found a few times. This chain connects TRBV12-3 or TRBV12-4 to TRBJ2-4; D is perhaps TRBD2 (6 bases). CDR3 length equals 15 residues. V gave up 5 bases and J gave up 6 bases, with 17 bases separating them. This chain's CDR3 is CASSILEAGRNIQYF. CDR3 nucleotide sequence: TGTGCCAGCAGTATCCTTGAGGCGGGGAGAAACATTCAGTACTTC.

This clonotype was counted a few times. The rearrangement uses TRBV27 and TRBJ2-1, with TRBD2 identical over 9 bases. This CDR3 region has 12 residues. CDR1 and CDR2 (germline): MNHEY, SMNVEV (reference sequence). The V gene end was trimmed by 6 bases and the J gene end by 9 bases; junction bases not matched to a gene: 3. For the CDR3, the DNA is TGTGCCAGCAGGAAGACTAGCGGTGAGCAGTTCTTC. Translating it yields CASRKTSGEQFF.

The chain combines TRBV20-1 with TRBJ1-6; possibly TRBD1 for D (5 bases). The CDR3 extends over 15 amino acids. Germline V CDR1 and CDR2: DFQATT, SNEGSKA (reference sequence). V was cut by 2 bases and J by 10 bases, with 18 bases left in between. The CDR3 region is CSARPGGGVGSPLHF. The CDR3 bases are TGCAGTGCTAGACCCGGGGGGGGAGTTGGGTCACCCCTCCACTTT.

The V call is TRBV20-1, the J call TRBJ1-5; 7 nucleotides align to TRBD1. V shed 6 bases and J 5 bases; nucleotides not matched to a gene: 10. The CDR3 has 14 amino acids. Germline assignment: CDR1 DFQATT and CDR2 SNEGSKA (reference sequence). The CDR3 DNA reads TGCAGTGCCCTAAGACAGGGAGGCGATCAGCCCCAGCATTTT. This translates into CSALRQGGDQPQHF.

This clonotype was recorded a few times. CDR3 sequence: CASKSGGAYNEQFF. The CDR3 bases are TGTGCCAGCAAGAGCGGGGGGGCCTACAATGAGCAGTTCTTC. The chain recombines TRBV2 with TRBJ2-1, with TRBD2 matching over 10 bases. This CDR3 spans 14 amino acids. CDR1 is SNHLY and CDR2 is FYNNEI in the germline V gene. After removal of 7 bases from V and 2 bases from J, the junction contained 2 bases not matched to a gene.

The chain is built from TRBV7-6 and TRBJ2-5; 7 bases are shared with TRBD1. This CDR3 has 15 residues. The junction had 6 bases not matched to a gene; V was cut back by 4 bases and J by 1 base. Germline CDR1 is SGHVS and CDR2 is FNYEAQ. The DNA for the CDR3 is TGTGCCAGCAGCTACCGGGACAGCGGCCAAGAGACCCAGTACTTC. Encoded protein: CASSYRDSGQETQYF.

V gene TRBV10-2 combines with J gene TRBJ2-1; 11 nucleotides line up with TRBD2. Unmatched junction bases numbered 10, after V lost 9 bases and J lost 0 bases. Germline V gene data show CDR1 as WSHSY and CDR2 as SAAADI. The CDR3 totals 17 residues. The CDR3 sequence is CASQSSGRRGSYNEQFF. In DNA, the CDR3 is TGCGCCAGTCAGTCTAGCGGGAGGCGCGGCTCCTACAATGAGCAGTTCTTC.

The chain joins TRBV25-1 to TRBJ2-1; 10 nucleotides match TRBD2. Germline V gene sequence: CDR1 MGHDK, CDR2 SYGVNS. The CDR3 length is 15 residues. J lost 3 bases, V lost 6 bases, and 5 bases had no gene match. CDR3 in amino acids: CASRSGGAIYNEQFF. The CDR3 nucleotides read TGTGCCAGCAGGAGCGGGGGGGCAATCTACAATGAGCAGTTCTTC.

This clonotype was recorded a few times. This chain uses TRBV5-1 with TRBJ2-7; TRBD2 matches 15 bases. With 4 bases clipped from V and 3 bases from J, the junction kept 5 bases outside the gene matches. The CDR3 extends over 16 amino acids. Per the germline V gene, CDR1 is SGHRS and CDR2 is YFSETQ. The CDR3, as DNA: TGCGCCAGCAGCCCGGGACTAGCGGGAGGTGTCTACGAGCAGTACTTC. Translating gives CASSPGLAGGVYEQYF. The full variable domain, rest sourced from reference TRBV5-1 and TRBJ2-7, is KAGVTQTPRYLIKTRGQQVTLSCSPISGHRSVSWYQQTPGQGLQFLFEYFSETQRNKGNFPGRFSGRQFSNSRSEMNVSTLELGDSALYLCASSPGLAGGVYEQYFGPGTRLTVT.

In its sample, this clonotype was seen many times. V is TRBV10-3 and J is TRBJ2-3; D call uncertain. V was shortened by 8 bases and J by 0 bases, with 3 bases between the two germline ends. Per germline, CDR1 ENHRY and CDR2 SYGVKD. This CDR3 is built from 11 residues. The CDR3 nucleotides read TGTGCCATCCACAGCACAGATACGCAGTATTTT. This codes for CAIHSTDTQYF.

There are a few counts of this clonotype. The chain couples TRBV7-3 to TRBJ1-1; D uncertain. Trimming removed 1 base from V and 0 bases from J, with 6 bases in between. The germline V gene encodes CDR1 SGHTA and CDR2 FQGTGA. CDR3 length: 14 residues. The CDR3 nucleotides read TGTGCCAGCAGCTTAAGGAACTTGAACACTGAAGCTTTCTTT. It codes for CASSLRNLNTEAFF. The full variable domain, rest sourced from reference TRBV7-3 and TRBJ1-1, is GAGVSQTPSNKVTEKGKYVELRCDPISGHTALYWYRQSLGQGPEFLIYFQGTGAADDSGLPNDRFFAVRPEGSVSTLKIQRTERGDSAVYLCASSLRNLNTEAFFGQGTRLTVV.

This clonotype was counted only a few times. The chain combines TRBV20-1 with TRBJ2-7; D is undetermined. The CDR3 extends over 14 amino acids. The germline gives CDR1 DFQATT, CDR2 SNEGSKA (reference sequence). The ends were cut back, 3 bases at V and 3 bases at J, with 15 bases in the middle. CDR3 bases: TGCAGTGCTAGTGAGGCTAGTCACGTCTACGAGCAGTACTTC. Protein sequence: CSASEASHVYEQYF.

The J gene is TRBJ2-7, the V gene TRBV12-3 or TRBV12-4, with a weak D call TRBD1 (5 bases). V was trimmed by 8 bases and J by 2 bases, leaving 16 bases between them. The length of the CDR3 is 14 residues. CDR3 protein: CASAGHKGTYEQYF. CDR3 coding DNA: TGTGCCAGCGCCGGACACAAAGGAACCTACGAGCAGTACTTC.

The chain combines TRBV6-1 with TRBJ1-2; possibly TRBD1 for D (6 bases). CDR3 length: 13 amino acids. The germline V and J ends were trimmed by 6 bases and 4 bases, with 12 bases remaining between them. CDR1 is MNHNS and CDR2 is SASEGT in the germline V gene. CDR3 coding DNA: TGTGCCAGCAGAGGGGCAGGGGCCTATGGCTACACCTTC. Translation gives CASRGAGAYGYTF.

The chain links TRBV4-1 to TRBJ2-7; D call uncertain. Trimming removed 1 base at V and 5 bases at J, with 12 bases between. Germline CDR1 MGHRA, CDR2 YSYEKL. The CDR3 is 14 amino acids. CDR3 amino acids: CASSQVSDQDEQYF. CDR3 coding DNA: TGCGCCAGCAGCCAAGTCTCCGACCAGGACGAGCAGTACTTC.

This clonotype was detected a few times. This rearrangement joins TRBV5-5 to TRBJ2-3; 10 bases line up with TRBD2. There are 15 residues in the CDR3. With 4 bases clipped from V and 4 bases from J, the junction kept 6 bases outside the gene matches. Germline CDR1 SGHKS, CDR2 YYEKEE (reference sequence). CDR3 bases: TGTGCCAGCAGCCCTAGCGGGAGTTTCGCAGATACGCAGTATTTT. Translated: CASSPSGSFADTQYF.